This TCR beta chain was sequenced during a study of T cell changes during pregnancy in multiple sclerosis. Libraries were prepared by immunoSEQ multiplex PCR; TCRdb keeps only in-frame clonotypes and omits some of them. The profile shows fewer than 110,000 clones, about 91% of them singletons. This CDR3 is 15 amino acids long. The germline V gene encodes CDR1 LGHNA and CDR2 YSLEER. V shed 0 bases and J shed 3 bases, with 12 bases lying between them. The sample consisted of peripheral blood, taken in the second trimester of pregnancy. The J gene is TRBJ2-7, the V gene TRBV4-3; D remains ambiguous. The receptor's source is a female donor with multiple sclerosis, enrolled in a pregnancy study. The CDR3 DNA reads as TGCGCCAGCAGCCAAGATCGAGGTTCTCTCTACGAGCAGTACTTC. Translating gives CASSQDRGSLYEQYF.